This TCR beta chain derives from a study of shared clonotypes between healthy human individuals. Study at large: Donors, aged 18 to 49, were a couple of women and three men. Three CD4 naive, three CD4 memory, two CD8 naive and one CD8 memory plate were used per donor. Study results and limitations: A small donor pool kept down the genetic and exposure-history diversity that was represented.

CDR1 and CDR2 (germline): LGHNA, YNFKEQ. V was trimmed by 5 bases and J by 4 bases, leaving 20 bases between them. This CDR3 has 16 residues. With regard to this clone: Its antigen is currently unknown.

Using immunoSEQ multiplex PCR, the repertoire was profiled, and TCRdb retains in-frame clones only, with some absent. The sample shows roughly 2,500,000 clones, approximately 94% of them seen only once. The V gene is TRBV4-2, the J gene TRBJ2-5, with D possibly being TRBD1 or TRBD2 (5 bases each). The TCR sequence derives from a man aged 18 to 35 in good health. Some clones in this sample may be carry-over from other donors' samples. Material for sequencing was naive CD4+ T cells from PBMCs. Subset denoted: CD45RA+ positively selected. CDR3 loop: CASSKGQGRRGETQYF. CDR3 DNA sequence: TGTGCCAGCAGCAAGGGTCAGGGACGAAGAGGAGAGACCCAGTACTTC.